These T cell receptor beta chains were read from a single sample in a study of shared clonotypes between healthy human individuals. The method was immunoSEQ multiplex PCR; TCRdb's version includes in-frame clones alone and lacks a portion of them. The sample records millions of clones, about 95% being singletons. Specimen: naive CD8+ T cells sorted from blood. These receptors were obtained from a man between 18 and 35 years old in good health. CDR3s include the opening cysteine and the closing phenylalanine or tryptophan. A D gene is named only where the DNA matches it firmly. A clone size is listed for some rows: how often the clone was seen (once, few, many), or a class if it is expanded.

J	D	size	V	CDR3	DNA
TRBJ2-7	TRBD2	NA	TRBV2	CASTAPTSGNYEQYF	TGTGCCAGCACGGCCCCCACTAGCGGGAACTACGAGCAGTACTTC
TRBJ2-7	NA	once	TRBV11-2	CASSLLLATYEQYF	TGTGCCAGCAGCTTATTACTAGCCACCTACGAGCAGTACTTC
TRBJ2-7	NA	NA	TRBV5-5	CASSLELTTYEQYF	TGTGCCAGCAGCTTGGAATTAACGACCTACGAGCAGTACTTC
TRBJ2-7	NA	NA	TRBV11-2	CASSTGTSVHEQYF	TGTGCCAGCAGCACAGGGACTTCCGTCCACGAGCAGTACTTC
TRBJ2-2	NA	NA	TRBV6-5	CASSYLHRGQTGELFF	TGTGCCAGCAGTTACCTCCACCGGGGCCAGACCGGGGAGCTGTTTTTT
TRBJ2-7	TRBD1	NA	TRBV6-5	CASSSTGREQYF	TGTGCCAGCAGTTCGACAGGGCGCGAGCAGTACTTC
TRBJ2-7	NA	once	TRBV7-6	CASSRDMGREQYF	TGTGCCAGCAGCCGGGATATGGGTCGGGAGCAGTACTTC
TRBJ2-7	TRBD2	NA	TRBV9	CASSVVGGGFYEQYF	TGTGCCAGCAGCGTAGTCGGGGGAGGGTTTTACGAGCAGTACTTC
TRBJ2-1	TRBD2	NA	TRBV27	CASSFASGRYEQFF	TGTGCCAGCAGTTTCGCTAGCGGGAGATATGAGCAGTTCTTC
TRBJ1-5	TRBD1	NA	TRBV5-6	CASSLQGQGVQPQHF	TGTGCCAGCAGCTTGCAAGGACAGGGGGTACAGCCCCAGCATTTT
TRBJ2-1	TRBD2	once	TRBV5-6	CASSWGTSGTELF	TGTGCCAGCAGCTGGGGGACTAGCGGGACAGAACTCTTC
TRBJ2-7	TRBD2	NA	TRBV27	CASTPLWVAGAHEQYF	TGTGCCAGCACCCCCCTGTGGGTAGCGGGAGCCCACGAGCAGTACTTC
TRBJ2-5	TRBD2	few	TRBV7-2	CASSVDGTNEWAQYF	TGTGCCAGCAGCGTAGACGGGACTAACGAGTGGGCCCAGTACTTC
TRBJ1-1	TRBD1	NA	TRBV5-4	CASSPIQGGTEAFF	TGTGCCAGCAGCCCCATACAGGGGGGCACTGAAGCTTTCTTT
TRBJ1-3	NA	NA	TRBV7-8	CASSPLSGNTIYF	TGTGCCAGCAGCCCGCTCTCTGGAAACACCATATATTTT
TRBJ2-1	NA	NA	TRBV11-2	CATAHHSYNEQFF	TGTGCCACCGCTCACCACTCCTACAATGAGCAGTTCTTC
TRBJ1-2	NA	NA	TRBV19	CASSAAISHYGYTF	TGTGCCAGTAGTGCGGCCATTTCCCACTATGGCTACACCTTC
TRBJ1-4	NA	NA	TRBV9	CASSVFGEVGEKLFF	TGTGCCAGCAGCGTATTCGGGGAGGTGGGTGAAAAACTGTTTTTT
TRBJ1-6	NA	NA	TRBV6-5	CASSYDVAPILPLHF	TGTGCCAGCAGTTACGACGTGGCCCCCATTTTACCCCTCCACTTT
TRBJ1-1	NA	NA	TRBV27	CASSPMGTVAEAFF	TGTGCCAGCAGCCCGATGGGGACCGTAGCGGAAGCTTTCTTT
TRBJ2-3	NA	NA	TRBV28	CASSLSREALDTQYF	TGTGCCAGCAGTTTATCGCGGGAAGCTCTCGATACGCAGTATTTT
TRBJ2-3	NA	NA	TRBV9	CASSVVRDRTDTQYF	TGTGCCAGCAGCGTAGTGAGGGATCGGACAGATACGCAGTATTTT
TRBJ1-2	NA	NA	TRBV9	CASSHASYGYTF	TGTGCCAGCAGTCACGCGTCGTATGGCTACACCTTC
TRBJ2-7	NA	NA	TRBV6-1	CASSAGWSYEQYF	TGTGCCAGCAGTGCAGGGTGGTCCTACGAGCAGTACTTC
TRBJ2-7	NA	NA	TRBV13	CASSPGDRHQEQYF	TGTGCCAGCAGCCCCGGGGACCGACACCAAGAGCAGTACTTC
TRBJ2-5	NA	NA	TRBV7-9	CASSFYNYIEHF	TGTGCCAGCAGCTTTTATAACTATATTGAACACTTC
TRBJ2-2	NA	NA	TRBV9	CASSPRGGGGYTGELFF	TGTGCCAGCAGCCCCCGAGGGGGAGGGGGCTACACCGGGGAGCTGTTTTTT
TRBJ2-5	NA	NA	TRBV9	CASSANGGSQETQYF	TGTGCCAGCAGCGCCAATGGGGGGAGCCAAGAGACCCAGTACTTC
TRBJ2-7	TRBD2	NA	TRBV4-1	CASSQVKGAGEPEQYF	TGCGCCAGCAGCCAAGTTAAAGGAGCGGGAGAGCCCGAGCAGTACTTC
TRBJ1-1	NA	NA	TRBV15	CATSIGRMNTEAFF	TGTGCCACCAGCATAGGGAGGATGAACACTGAAGCTTTCTTT
TRBJ2-2	NA	NA	TRBV5-1	CASSLAWQMSGELFF	TGCGCCAGCAGCTTGGCTTGGCAGATGTCCGGGGAGCTGTTTTTT
TRBJ1-6	NA	NA	TRBV27	CASSPDRRGNSPLHF	TGTGCCAGCAGCCCGGACAGAAGAGGGAATTCACCCCTCCACTTT
TRBJ1-3	NA	NA	TRBV6-6	CASTLDNAGNTIYF	TGTGCCAGCACCCTAGACAACGCTGGAAACACCATATATTTT
TRBJ2-5	TRBD2	NA	TRBV5-6	CASRQTSGGPEETQYF	TGTGCCAGCAGACAAACTAGCGGGGGCCCCGAAGAGACCCAGTACTTC
TRBJ2-7	NA	NA	TRBV6-6	CASSPAGIHYEQYF	TGTGCCAGCAGCCCGGCCGGCATACACTACGAGCAGTACTTC
TRBJ2-7	NA	NA	TRBV27	CASSLSGVGYEQYF	TGTGCCAGCAGTTTATCGGGGGTGGGCTACGAGCAGTACTTC
TRBJ1-5	NA	NA	TRBV18	CASSSGPNSNQPQHF	TGTGCCAGCTCATCGGGACCAAATAGCAATCAGCCCCAGCATTTT
TRBJ2-7	NA	once	TRBV5-6	CASSAGYRTSYEQYF	TGTGCCAGCAGCGCAGGCTACAGGACTTCCTACGAGCAGTACTTC
TRBJ2-3	TRBD2	NA	TRBV4-3	CASSQVASGSTDTQYF	TGCGCCAGCAGCCAAGTTGCTAGCGGGAGTACAGATACGCAGTATTTT
TRBJ2-7	TRBD1	few	TRBV13	CASSPGQTYEQYF	TGTGCCAGCAGCCCGGGACAGACCTACGAGCAGTACTTC
TRBJ2-7	NA	NA	TRBV10-1	CASSDGGLYEQYF	TGCGCCAGCAGTGACGGGGGGCTCTACGAGCAGTACTTC
TRBJ2-7	TRBD1	NA	TRBV7-6	CASSLAGGTGAEQYF	TGTGCCAGCAGCTTAGCCGGCGGGACAGGGGCCGAGCAGTACTTC
TRBJ2-5	NA	NA	TRBV7-9	CASSLARNQETQYF	TGTGCCAGCAGCTTAGCTAGGAACCAAGAGACCCAGTACTTC
TRBJ1-4	NA	NA	TRBV25-1	CASSEYGTWNEKLFF	TGTGCCAGCAGTGAATATGGTACATGGAATGAAAAACTGTTTTTT
TRBJ2-7	NA	NA	TRBV5-6	CASSFGVFSYEQYF	TGTGCCAGCAGCTTCGGGGTTTTCTCCTACGAGCAGTACTTC
TRBJ1-6	NA	NA	TRBV19	CASVAGDLLNSPLHF	TGTGCCAGTGTGGCGGGCGACCTACTCAATTCACCCCTCCACTTT
TRBJ2-5	NA	NA	TRBV28	CASSFRGNQETQYF	TGTGCCAGCAGTTTCCGGGGTAATCAAGAGACCCAGTACTTC
TRBJ2-7	NA	NA	TRBV9	CASSVGMAGRDEQYF	TGTGCCAGCAGCGTAGGTATGGCAGGGAGAGACGAGCAGTACTTC
TRBJ2-1	NA	NA	TRBV4-1	CASSQDPVNEQFF	TGCGCCAGCAGCCAAGACCCCGTCAATGAGCAGTTCTTC
TRBJ1-2	NA	NA	TRBV28	CASSYQSQNHGYTF	TGTGCCAGCAGTTATCAATCACAGAATCATGGCTACACCTTC
TRBJ1-5	NA	NA	TRBV11-2	CASSLGPNQPQHF	TGTGCCAGCAGCTTAGGTCCGAATCAGCCCCAGCATTTT
TRBJ2-7	NA	NA	TRBV7-9	CASSLGPRDSLYEQYF	TGTGCCAGCAGCTTAGGCCCCCGAGACAGTCTCTACGAGCAGTACTTC
TRBJ2-7	NA	NA	TRBV11-2	CASSPQETYEQYF	TGTGCCAGCAGCCCCCAGGAGACCTACGAGCAGTACTTC
TRBJ1-3	TRBD1	NA	TRBV9	CASSDDDRAGNTIYF	TGTGCCAGCAGCGACGATGACAGGGCCGGAAACACCATATATTTT
TRBJ2-1	NA	NA	TRBV4-3	CASSPYRDANEQFF	TGCGCCAGCAGCCCTTACAGGGATGCCAATGAGCAGTTCTTC